The rows below give T cell receptor beta chains drawn from one sample of a study of blood T cell repertoires in COVID-19. Profiled with immunoSEQ multiplex PCR; TCRdb holds only in-frame clones, not every one. The sample includes fewer than 350,000 clones, roughly 93% of them seen just once. Sequencing was done on a sample of PBMCs or T cells enriched from blood (not recorded which). The receptors were sampled from a middle-aged woman with acute COVID-19. Both conserved end residues are part of each CDR3. The D gene is left open where the match is weak. Only some rows state a clone size, as once, few, many or a class for expanded clones.

NA TRBJ1-2 TRBD1 TRBV2 TGTGCCAGACCAACCCGGGACAGTCCCAAAGATGGCTACACCTTC CARPTRDSPKDGYTF
once TRBJ2-3 TRBD2 TRBV5-1 TGCGCCAGCAGCGACCCTAGCGGGGGTAGCACAGATACGCAGTATTTT CASSDPSGGSTDTQYF
NA TRBJ2-1 TRBD2 TRBV12-3/TRBV12-4 TGTGCCAGCAGTGGAGCGGGAGTTTTTGAGCAGTTCTTC CASSGAGVFEQFF
NA TRBJ2-3 TRBD2 TRBV7-2 TGTGCCAGCATGGTGGGGGCTAGCGGGGGAACTACGCAGTATTTT CASMVGASGGTTQYF
NA TRBJ2-1 NA TRBV12-5 TGTGCTAGTGGTCGGGAGCCCTACAATGAGCAGTTCTTC CASGREPYNEQFF
NA TRBJ2-7 TRBD1 TRBV18 TGTGCCAGCTCACTTCTTACACCGGGACAGGGGGCCAACTACGAGCAGTACTTC CASSLLTPGQGANYEQYF
NA TRBJ2-5 TRBD2 TRBV7-2 TGTGCCAGCAGCTTTGAGGGCGGGGGGGCCATCAGGACCCAGTACTTC CASSFEGGGAIRTQYF
NA TRBJ1-2 NA TRBV6-5 TGTGCCAGCAGTTTACCGGGGGGCGGCGGCTATGGCTACACCTTC CASSLPGGGGYGYTF
few TRBJ2-3 TRBD1 TRBV2 TGTGCCAGCAGTCACAACCGGGACAGGCCCGGGGATACGCAGTATTTT CASSHNRDRPGDTQYF
NA TRBJ1-5 NA TRBV15 TGTGCCACCCTCCTTGAGGGATACTTCCCAATCCAGCCCCAGCATTTT CATLLEGYFPIQPQHF
NA TRBJ2-7 TRBD1 TRBV4-3 TGCGCCAGCAGCCAAGGCAGGGGGCAATCCTACGAGCAGTACTTC CASSQGRGQSYEQYF
NA TRBJ2-1 NA TRBV5-1 TGCGCCAGCAGCTTCTCGTGGGCTAACAATGAGCAGTTCTTC CASSFSWANNEQFF
NA TRBJ2-1 NA TRBV7-6 TGTGCCAGCAGCCCTACGGGGGGACACTACAATGAGCAGTTCTTC CASSPTGGHYNEQFF
NA TRBJ1-6 NA TRBV7-9 TGTGCCAGCAGCTTTCTCACTCAGGGGAATTCACCCCTCCACTTT CASSFLTQGNSPLHF
NA TRBJ2-1 TRBD2 TRBV6-1 TGTGCCAGCAGTGAGGAGCTAGCGGGTTACAATGAGCAGTTCTTC CASSEELAGYNEQFF
NA TRBJ2-1 TRBD2 TRBV6-1 TGTGCCAGCAGTGAGGGACTAGCGGGAGGCAATGAGCAGTTCTTC CASSEGLAGGNEQFF
NA TRBJ1-2 TRBD1 TRBV18 TGTGCCAGCTCTCCGCGGACAGGAGCGATTGGCTACACCTTC CASSPRTGAIGYTF
NA TRBJ2-7 NA TRBV6-2/TRBV6-3 TGTGCCAGCAGTTACCATGCCGCTCGGGAGCAGTACTTC CASSYHAAREQYF
once TRBJ1-6 TRBD1 TRBV28 TGTGCCAGCAGCTCGCAGGGGGCTAATTCACCCCTCCACTTT CASSSQGANSPLHF
NA TRBJ2-5 NA TRBV25-1 TGTGCCAGCAGTCACGGTTTTTTTAGCGGAGTGCAAGAGACCCAGTACTTC CASSHGFFSGVQETQYF
NA TRBJ2-2 TRBD2 TRBV7-9 TGTGCCAGCAGCTTTCCTAGCGGCTCGAACACCGGGGAGCTGTTTTTT CASSFPSGSNTGELFF
NA TRBJ1-2 TRBD1 TRBV7-2 TGTGCCAGCAGCGCGCGCCGGGCCTCGGAAGTGACAGGGGGCGGCTACACCTTC CASSARRASEVTGGGYTF
NA TRBJ2-1 TRBD2 TRBV7-6 TGTGCCAGCAGCTTATCTTGGAGGACTAGCTCCGGCAATGAGCAGTTCTTC CASSLSWRTSSGNEQFF
few TRBJ1-1 NA TRBV30 TGTGCCTGGAGTGCAGGGCTGAACACTGAAGCTTTCTTT CAWSAGLNTEAFF
NA TRBJ2-5 TRBD2 TRBV4-2 TGTGCCAGCAGCCGGCTAGCGGGGACCCAAGAGACCCAGTACTTC CASSRLAGTQETQYF
once TRBJ2-5 TRBD2 TRBV3-1/TRBV3-2 TGTGCCAGCAGCCAAGCGTCGGGGGGGTCGGAGACCCAGTACTTC CASSQASGGSETQYF
NA TRBJ1-3 TRBD1 TRBV2 TGTGCCAGCAGGGACAGGGCCTCTGGAAACACCATATATTTT CASRDRASGNTIYF
NA TRBJ2-2 TRBD1 TRBV18 TGTGCCAGCTCGCGATCCCGGGACAGCTACAACACCGGGGAGCTGTTTTTT CASSRSRDSYNTGELFF